These 9 T cell receptor beta chains came from one sample sequenced in a study of blood T cell repertoires in COVID-19. TCRdb keeps only in-frame clones here, not all; method: immunoSEQ multiplex PCR. Of 35,000 to 40,000 clones in the sample, around 82% were seen once. The sample taken for sequencing was peripheral blood. The source of these receptors is a man between 65 and 80 years old with acute or convalescent COVID-19.

The chain employs TRBV30 and TRBJ2-7, with D maybe TRBD2 (5 bases). Trimming cost V 3 bases and J 2 bases, with 17 bases left between them. The CDR3 consists of 15 residues. In germline, CDR1 is GTSNPN, CDR2 SVGIG (reference sequence). In DNA, the CDR3 is TGTGCCTGGAGGAACCCTCGGTCGGGGACCTACGAGCAGTACTTC. Amino acids: CAWRNPRSGTYEQYF. The whole variable domain, filled in from reference TRBV30 and TRBJ2-7, reads SQTIHQWPATLVQPVGSPLSLECTVEGTSNPNLYWYRQAAGRGLQLLFYSVGIGQISSEVPQNLSASRPQDRQFILSSKKLLLSDSGFYLCAWRNPRSGTYEQYFGPGTRLTVT.

V and J are TRBV5-3 and TRBJ1-5, with TRBD1 identical over 7 bases. TRBV5-3 is an open reading frame whose function is uncertain. CDR3 length: 15 residues. J gave up 5 bases and V 4 bases, and 9 bases lay outside the gene matches. In DNA, the CDR3 is TGTGCCAGAAGCAACCGACAGGGCAGACATCAGCCCCAGCATTTT. Protein sequence: CARSNRQGRHQPQHF.

This clone was found a few times. The gene calls are TRBV4-3 and TRBJ2-2; tentatively, D is TRBD1 (6 bases). CDR3 length: 15 residues. V was cut by 0 bases and J by 7 bases, with 12 bases left in between. The V gene's germline CDR1 is LGHNA and CDR2 YSLEER. CDR3 DNA sequence: TGCGCCAGCAGCCAAGATCCACAGGGCGGCGGGGAGCTGTTTTTT. This encodes CASSQDPQGGGELFF.

The chain employs TRBV3-1 (or the pseudogene TRBV3-2) and TRBJ2-5; TRBD2 aligns across 7 bases. CDR3 length: 15 residues. Germline V lookup: CDR1 LGHDT, CDR2 YNNKEL (reference sequence). Trimming at V came to 0 bases and at J to 5 bases, leaving 6 bases not matched to a gene. In nucleotides, the CDR3 is TGTGCCAGCAGCCAAGATGGGGACTATAGGGAGACCCAGTACTTC. This gives the protein CASSQDGDYRETQYF.

This clone was counted between two and nine times. CDR3 coding DNA: TGTGCCAGCAGCTTAACGAGGGAGGGCGTAGATACGCAGTATTTT. Protein: CASSLTREGVDTQYF. V usage is TRBV11-2 and J usage is TRBJ2-3, with 7 bases identical to TRBD2. Trimming at V came to 2 bases and at J to 5 bases, leaving 7 bases not matched to a gene. Germline CDR1 SGHAT, CDR2 FQNNGV. The CDR3 is made up of 15 amino acids.

This chain uses TRBV30 with TRBJ2-7; 9 nucleotides match TRBD1. The CDR3 length is 13 residues. V gave up 7 bases and J gave up 2 bases; unmatched junction bases: 6. The germline gives CDR1 GTSNPN, CDR2 SVGIG (reference sequence). CDR3 nucleotide sequence: TGTGCCTTAGAAAGACAGGGGGCCTACGAGCAGTACTTC. The encoded protein is CALERQGAYEQYF.

The sample holds a few counts of this clone. The chain uses TRBV7-9 and TRBJ2-5; 11 bases are a match to TRBD2. Trimming cost V 5 bases and J 1 base; bases outside gene matches: 6. The CDR3 sequence is 16 residues long. Germline V lookup: CDR1 SEHNR, CDR2 FQNEAQ (reference sequence). The CDR3 spells CASSPPSGRFQETQYF. The CDR3 nucleotides are TGTGCCAGCAGCCCACCTAGCGGGAGGTTCCAAGAGACCCAGTACTTC. The whole variable domain, filled in from reference TRBV7-9 and TRBJ2-5, reads DTGVSQNPRHKITKRGQNVTFRCDPISEHNRLYWYRQTLGQGPEFLTYFQNEAQLEKSRLLSDRFSAERPKGSFSTLEIQRTEQGDSAMYLCASSPPSGRFQETQYFGPGTRLLVL.

The V gene is TRBV7-6, the J gene TRBJ2-7; 9 nucleotides align to TRBD2. Germline-derived CDR1 and CDR2 are SGHVS and FNYEAQ. With 5 bases clipped from V and 6 bases from J, the junction kept 14 bases outside the gene matches. This CDR3 spans 16 amino acids. The CDR3 reads CASSRTPGTSTGEQYF. The CDR3 nucleotides read TGTGCCAGCAGCCGAACTCCCGGGACTAGCACGGGCGAGCAGTACTTC.

The chain links TRBV3-1 (or the pseudogene TRBV3-2) to TRBJ2-7; 9 positions match TRBD1. CDR3 length: 17 residues. Looked up from germline, CDR1 is LGHDT and CDR2 is YNNKEL (reference sequence). V gave up 3 bases and J gave up 2 bases; unmatched junction bases: 11. The chain's CDR3 is CASSHEPRDRAAYEQYF. The CDR3 region has the DNA TGTGCCAGCAGCCATGAACCCCGGGACAGGGCCGCCTACGAGCAGTACTTC.